This T cell receptor beta chain was found in a study of T cell repertoires in cytomegalovirus infection. As for the study in general: Based on public TCR beta signatures, there were indications of CMV infection and of a matching HLA type. Study-wide findings and caveats: CMV-specific HLA-C-restricted TCR beta clonotypes dominated the ex vivo response.

For this clonotype: Its matching antigen is unknown.

The CDR3 runs 12 residues. Germline values: CDR1 MNHNY, CDR2 SVGAGI (reference sequence). The ends lost 5 bases at V and 7 bases at J; junction bases unmatched: 4. TCRdb reanalysed the reads using MiXCR and keeps one entry per CDR3 protein. Among approximately 390,000 distinct CDR3 sequences, roughly 34% were seen once, and the ten largest hold roughly 13%. Sample: cultured PBMCs, taken from culture after CMV antigen stimulation. The TCR originated in a human donor in good health (CMV status not recorded). Some clones in this sample may be carry-over from other donors' samples. V is TRBV6-6 and J is TRBJ1-1; 7 bases match TRBD1. Here the CDR3 DNA reads TGTGCCAGCAGTCACACAGGGGTTGAAGCTTTCTTT. Translation gives CASSHTGVEAFF.